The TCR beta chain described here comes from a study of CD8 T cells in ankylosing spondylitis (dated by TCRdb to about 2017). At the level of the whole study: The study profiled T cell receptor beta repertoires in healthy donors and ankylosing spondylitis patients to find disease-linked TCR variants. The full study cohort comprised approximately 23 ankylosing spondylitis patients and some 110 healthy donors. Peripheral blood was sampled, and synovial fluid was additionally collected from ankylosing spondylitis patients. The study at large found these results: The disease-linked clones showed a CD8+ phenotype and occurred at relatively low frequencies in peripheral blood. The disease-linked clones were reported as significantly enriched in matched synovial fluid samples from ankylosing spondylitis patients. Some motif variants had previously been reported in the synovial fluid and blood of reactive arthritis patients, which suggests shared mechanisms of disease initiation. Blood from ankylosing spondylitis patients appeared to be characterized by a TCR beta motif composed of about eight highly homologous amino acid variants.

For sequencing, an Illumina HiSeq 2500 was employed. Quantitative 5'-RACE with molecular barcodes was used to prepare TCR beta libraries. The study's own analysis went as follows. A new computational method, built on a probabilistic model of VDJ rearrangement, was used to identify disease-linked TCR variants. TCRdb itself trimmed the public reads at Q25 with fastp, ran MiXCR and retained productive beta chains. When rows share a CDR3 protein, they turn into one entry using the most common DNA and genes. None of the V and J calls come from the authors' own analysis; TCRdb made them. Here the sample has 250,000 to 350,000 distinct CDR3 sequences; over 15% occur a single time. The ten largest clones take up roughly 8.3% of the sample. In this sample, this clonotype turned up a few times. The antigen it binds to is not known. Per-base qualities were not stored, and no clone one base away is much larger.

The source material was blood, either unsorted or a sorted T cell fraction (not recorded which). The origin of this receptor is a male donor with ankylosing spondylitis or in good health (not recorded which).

The bases are TGTGCCACCAGCAGAGGAAAAAACACCATATATTTT. Its protein product is CATSRGKNTIYF. In this chain, TRBV15 is recombined with TRBJ1-3; no confident D gene assignment can be made. Reading from cysteine to phenylalanine, the CDR3 counts 12 amino acids. The only DNA kept is the CDR3, 36 bases in frame from the first base. The V end loses 1 base and the J end loses 6 bases, and a stretch of 4 bases separates them. According to the germline V gene (reference sequence), CDR1 reads LNHNV and CDR2 reads YYDKDF.